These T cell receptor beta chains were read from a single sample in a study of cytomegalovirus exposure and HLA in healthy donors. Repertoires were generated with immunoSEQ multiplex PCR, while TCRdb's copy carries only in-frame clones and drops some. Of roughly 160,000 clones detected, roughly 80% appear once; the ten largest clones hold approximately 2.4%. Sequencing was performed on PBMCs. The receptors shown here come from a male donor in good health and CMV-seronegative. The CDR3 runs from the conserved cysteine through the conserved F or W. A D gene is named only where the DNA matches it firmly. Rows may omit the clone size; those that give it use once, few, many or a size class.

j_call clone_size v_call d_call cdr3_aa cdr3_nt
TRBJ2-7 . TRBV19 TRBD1 CASSTPGTGHFYEQYF TGTGCCAGTAGTACGCCCGGGACAGGACATTTCTACGAGCAGTACTTC
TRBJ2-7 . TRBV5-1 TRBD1 CASSFGQGRTYEQYF TGCGCCAGCAGCTTCGGACAGGGCCGAACCTACGAGCAGTACTTC
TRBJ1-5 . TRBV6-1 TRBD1 CASSSRTGGYQPQHF TGTGCCAGCAGTTCCCGGACAGGGGGCTATCAGCCCCAGCATTTT
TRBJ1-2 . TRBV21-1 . CASSKARACQDSNNYGYTF TGTGCCAGCAGCAAAGCCCGCGCCTGCCAGGACAGCAATAACTATGGCTACACCTTC
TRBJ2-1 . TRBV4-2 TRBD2 CASSQDYTSGSDEQFF TGTGCCAGCAGCCAAGATTACACTAGCGGGAGCGACGAGCAGTTCTTC
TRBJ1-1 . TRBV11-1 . CASSIWANTEAFF TGTGCCAGCAGCATATGGGCGAACACTGAAGCTTTCTTT
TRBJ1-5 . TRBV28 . CASSRQLNNQPQHF TGTGCCAGCAGTAGACAGTTAAATAATCAGCCCCAGCATTTT
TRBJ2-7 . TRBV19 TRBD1 CASSTGTGPAYEQYF TGTGCCAGTAGTACAGGGACAGGTCCAGCCTACGAGCAGTACTTC
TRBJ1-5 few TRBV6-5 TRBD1 CASSRNRGGQPQHF TGTGCCAGCAGTAGGAACAGGGGAGGTCAGCCCCAGCATTTT
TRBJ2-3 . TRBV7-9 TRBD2 CASSLAAGGADTQYF TGTGCCAGCAGCTTAGCGGCGGGGGGAGCAGATACGCAGTATTTT
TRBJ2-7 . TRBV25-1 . CASSESGGAYEQYF TGTGCCAGCAGTGAATCTGGGGGCGCTTACGAGCAGTACTTC
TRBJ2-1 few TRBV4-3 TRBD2 CASSLTQWPSGSIEQFF TGCGCCAGCAGCCTAACGCAATGGCCTAGCGGGAGTATTGAGCAGTTCTTC
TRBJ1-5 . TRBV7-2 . CASSLVGGQPQHF TGTGCCAGCAGCTTAGTAGGGGGACAGCCCCAGCATTTT
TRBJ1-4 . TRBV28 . CASSMQDEKLFF TGTGCCAGCAGTATGCAGGATGAAAAACTGTTTTTT
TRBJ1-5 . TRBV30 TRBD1 CAWRSGGSQPQHF TGTGCCTGGAGATCAGGGGGCTCTCAGCCCCAGCATTTT
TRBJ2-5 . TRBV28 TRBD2 CASRAWTSGDQETQYF TGTGCCAGCAGGGCCTGGACTAGCGGAGACCAAGAGACCCAGTACTTC
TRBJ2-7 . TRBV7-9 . CSSSPDKDYEQYF TGTTCCAGCAGCCCTGACAAAGACTACGAGCAGTACTTC
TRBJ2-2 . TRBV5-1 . CASSLGTANTGELFF TGCGCCAGCAGCTTGGGGACTGCGAACACCGGGGAGCTGTTTTTT
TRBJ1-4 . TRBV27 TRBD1 CASSSGQVNEKLFF TGTGCCAGCAGTTCCGGACAGGTCAATGAAAAACTGTTTTTT
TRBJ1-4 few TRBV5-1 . CASSLQTASNEKLFF TGCGCCAGCAGCCTACAGACAGCTAGTAATGAAAAACTGTTTTTT
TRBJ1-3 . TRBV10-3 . CAIRDTPDKAGNTIYF TGTGCCATCAGGGATACACCGGACAAGGCTGGAAACACCATATATTTT
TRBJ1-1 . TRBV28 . CASSLGAGLVDSEAFF TGTGCCAGCAGTTTAGGTGCGGGGCTAGTTGACTCTGAAGCTTTCTTT
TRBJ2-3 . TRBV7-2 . CASSLARGTDTQYF TGTGCCAGCAGTTTAGCCCGCGGAACAGATACGCAGTATTTT
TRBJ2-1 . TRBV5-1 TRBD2 CASSLAGGRPSYNEQFF TGCGCCAGCAGCTTGGCCGGCGGGAGGCCCTCCTACAATGAGCAGTTCTTC
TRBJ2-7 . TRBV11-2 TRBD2 CAGSPIVASGTSSGNEQYF TGTGCCGGCAGCCCGATAGTCGCGAGTGGGACTAGCTCCGGCAACGAGCAGTACTTC
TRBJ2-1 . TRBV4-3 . CASSQDFGEQFF TGCGCCAGCAGCCAAGATTTCGGTGAGCAGTTCTTC
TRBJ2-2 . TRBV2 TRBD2 CASSEAGGPSGELFF TGTGCCAGCAGTGAAGCGGGAGGGCCTTCCGGGGAGCTGTTTTTT
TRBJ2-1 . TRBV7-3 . CASSPGDSRNEQFF TGTGCCAGCAGCCCCGGGGACTCCCGCAATGAGCAGTTCTTC
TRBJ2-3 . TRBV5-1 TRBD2 CASSLGLAGVATDTQYF TGCGCCAGCAGCTTGGGGCTAGCGGGAGTGGCGACAGATACGCAGTATTTT
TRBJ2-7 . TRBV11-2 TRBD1 CASREGQGGTGNEQYF TGTGCCAGCAGAGAGGGACAGGGCGGGACCGGTAACGAGCAGTACTTC
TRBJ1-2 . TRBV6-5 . CASRRQEHYGYTF TGTGCCAGCAGGCGACAGGAACACTATGGCTACACCTTC
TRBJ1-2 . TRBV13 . CASSLGHGRGGGYTF TGTGCCAGCAGCTTAGGCCATGGAAGGGGTGGTGGCTACACCTTC
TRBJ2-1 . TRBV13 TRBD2 CASSLGAGGGGEQFF TGTGCCAGCAGCTTAGGGGCGGGAGGTGGTGGTGAGCAGTTCTTC
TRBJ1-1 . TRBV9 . CASSVATDNTEAFF TGTGCCAGCAGCGTAGCTACAGACAACACTGAAGCTTTCTTT
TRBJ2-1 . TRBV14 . CASSQGSLDEQFF TGTGCCAGCAGCCAAGGTAGTTTGGATGAGCAGTTCTTC
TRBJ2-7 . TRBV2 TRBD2 CASSEPLAGVEQYF TGTGCCAGCAGTGAACCTCTAGCGGGAGTCGAGCAGTACTTC
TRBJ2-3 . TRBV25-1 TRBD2 CASSVAGGTDTQYF TGTGCCAGCAGTGTGGCGGGAGGCACAGATACGCAGTATTTT
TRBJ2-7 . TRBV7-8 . CASGLLRGYEQYF TGTGCCAGCGGCTTACTCCGGGGGTACGAGCAGTACTTC
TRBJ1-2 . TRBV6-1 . CATDPGGTPGYTF TGTGCCACCGATCCGGGGGGGACTCCTGGCTACACCTTC
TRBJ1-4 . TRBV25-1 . CASSETREKLFF TGTGCCAGCAGTGAGACTCGGGAAAAACTGTTTTTT
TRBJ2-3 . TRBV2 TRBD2 CASSLGTSASSTDTQYF TGTGCCAGCTCCTTAGGGACTAGCGCGTCTAGCACAGATACGCAGTATTTT
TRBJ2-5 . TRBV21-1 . CASSKVPRDFTGETQYF TGTGCCAGCAGCAAAGTCCCCAGGGACTTTACAGGAGAGACCCAGTACTTC
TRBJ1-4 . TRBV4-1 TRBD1 CASKFGDRGNEKLFF TGCGCCAGCAAGTTTGGGGACAGGGGGAATGAAAAACTGTTTTTT
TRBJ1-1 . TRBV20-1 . CRAYSDTEAFF TGCAGGGCTTACAGTGACACTGAAGCTTTCTTT
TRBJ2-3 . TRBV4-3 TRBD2 CASSQDGVAGSASTDTQYF TGCGCCAGCAGCCAAGATGGGGTAGCGGGAAGTGCTAGCACAGATACGCAGTATTTT
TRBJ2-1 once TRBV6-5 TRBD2 CASSALAGGYNEQFF TGTGCCAGCAGTGCACTAGCGGGAGGATACAATGAGCAGTTCTTC
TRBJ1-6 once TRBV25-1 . CASSRAGNSPLHF TGTGCCAGCAGTCGGGCGGGGAATTCACCCCTCCACTTT
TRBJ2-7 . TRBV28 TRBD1 CASSSGQRYEQYF TGTGCCAGCAGCTCGGGACAGCGCTACGAGCAGTACTTC
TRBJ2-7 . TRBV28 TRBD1 CASRRPLRDRGGEQYF TGTGCCAGCAGACGTCCTCTCCGGGACAGGGGCGGCGAGCAGTACTTC
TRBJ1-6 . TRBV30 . CAWTGQNNSPLHF TGTGCCTGGACTGGACAGAATAATTCACCCCTCCACTTT
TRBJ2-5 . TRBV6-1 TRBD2 CASSEPGRSGPGETQYF TGTGCCAGCAGTGAACCCGGGAGGTCTGGTCCTGGAGAGACCCAGTACTTC
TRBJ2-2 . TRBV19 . CASKLAAGVANTGELFF TGTGCCAGTAAGTTGGCTGCAGGGGTAGCGAACACCGGGGAGCTGTTTTTT
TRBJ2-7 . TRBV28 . CASSLPTGTPYEQYF TGTGCCAGCAGTCTCCCTACAGGGACCCCCTACGAGCAGTACTTC
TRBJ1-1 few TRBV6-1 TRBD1 CASSETRGRGTEAFF TGTGCCAGCAGTGAAACGAGGGGGCGCGGGACTGAAGCTTTCTTT
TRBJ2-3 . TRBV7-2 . CASSLDADGGTDTQYF TGTGCCAGCAGCTTAGACGCCGACGGAGGCACAGATACGCAGTATTTT